Listed below are T cell receptor beta chains from one sample, sequenced in a study of T-cell memory formation after mild COVID-19. In TCRdb, the 5' RACE reads were re-called with MiXCR into one record per CDR3 protein. Altogether tens of thousands of distinct CDR3 sequences are present, around 14% being singletons, with the ten largest covering 25% to 35%. Sequenced: PBMCs or a T cell subset sorted from them (not recorded which). Receptor source: an adult woman who had mild COVID-19 (a few samples of this study predate the infection). Cell type and time point are not known. CDR3s include the opening cysteine and the closing phenylalanine or tryptophan. D genes are given only for firm matches. Clone size is not always given. Where it is, it says once, few, many or a class for expanded clones.

- - TRBJ2-1 TRBV27 TGTGCCAGCAGTCATGGGCCTTCCGAGCAGTTCTTC CASSHGPSEQFF
- - TRBJ2-6 TRBV12-3/TRBV12-4 TGTGCCAGCAGTCCGTACAACTCTGGGGCCAACGTCCTGACTTTC CASSPYNSGANVLTF
- few TRBJ2-5 TRBV5-1 TGCGCCAGCAGCGTCCACGGCGCCCAAGAGACCCAGTACTTC CASSVHGAQETQYF
- few TRBJ2-7 TRBV10-3 TGTGCCATCAGTCAGAATGCCTACGAGCAGTACTTC CAISQNAYEQYF
TRBD1 - TRBJ2-3 TRBV5-1 TGCGCCAGCAGCTCAGGGACAGGGCTCTTTACAGACACAGATACGCAGTATTTT CASSSGTGLFTDTDTQYF
TRBD1 many TRBJ2-7 TRBV7-9 TGTGCCAGCGGGGAGACAGGGCCAGCCTACGAGCAGTACTTC CASGETGPAYEQYF
TRBD2 - TRBJ2-3 TRBV12-3/TRBV12-4 TGTGCCAGCAGTACGGGACTAGCGGGAGGGGACTACCTTAGCACAGATACGCAGTATTTT CASSTGLAGGDYLSTDTQYF
TRBD1 few TRBJ2-7 TRBV4-3 TGCGCCAGCAGTCCCAATACAGGGGGATCCTACGAGCAGTACTTC CASSPNTGGSYEQYF
- - TRBJ2-2 TRBV12-3/TRBV12-4 TGTGCCAGCAGTTCCGACTTTCCCGGGGAGCTGTTTTTT CASSSDFPGELFF
- - TRBJ2-2 TRBV15 TGTGCCACCAGCAGAGTCGCCTACGGAAACACCGGGGAGCTGTTTTTT CATSRVAYGNTGELFF
TRBD2 few TRBJ2-3 TRBV5-1 TGCGCCAGCAGCGGGAGACTAGCGGGGGGCACAGATACGCAGTATTTT CASSGRLAGGTDTQYF
- - TRBJ1-1 TRBV5-1 TGCGCCAGCTCCTTAGTGAGCATGGACACTGAAGCTTTCTTT CASSLVSMDTEAFF
TRBD1 few TRBJ2-1 TRBV6-5 TGTGCCAGCAGTCCGGGACAGGGTAGCAATGAGCAGTTCTTC CASSPGQGSNEQFF
- - TRBJ2-1 TRBV9 TGTGCCAGCAGCGTAACTCATGAGCAGTTCTTC CASSVTHEQFF
- - TRBJ2-6 TRBV6-5 TGTGCCAGCAGTTATAAGGGGTGGGAGCCGACCGGGGCCAACGTCCTGACTTTC CASSYKGWEPTGANVLTF
- - TRBJ1-5 TRBV7-2 TGTGCCAGCAGCTTATGGGGTTATAGCAATCAGCCCCAGCATTTT CASSLWGYSNQPQHF
TRBD2 - TRBJ2-1 TRBV7-7 TGTGCCAGCAGCTTACTAGCGGGGGGGCTCGATGAGCAGTTCTTC CASSLLAGGLDEQFF
- many TRBJ2-7 TRBV9 TGTGCCAGCAGCGGGACTTCATCCCACGAGCAGTACTTC CASSGTSSHEQYF
TRBD1 - TRBJ2-2 TRBV6-5 TGTGCCAGCAGTTCCGCCGGGACAGCACACGGGGAGCTGTTTTTT CASSSAGTAHGELFF
TRBD2 - TRBJ2-3 TRBV11-2 TGTGCCAGCAGCTGGGAGGGGTCTAGCACAGATACGCAGTATTTT CASSWEGSSTDTQYF
TRBD2 - TRBJ2-7 TRBV4-3 TGCGCCAGCAGCCAAGATGGAGCGACTAGCGTTTACGAGCAGTACTTC CASSQDGATSVYEQYF
- - TRBJ2-7 TRBV24-1 TGTGCCACCAGCGATTTGTCGGGGAGACAGCAGTACTTC CATSDLSGRQQYF
- - TRBJ1-2 TRBV20-1 TGCAGTGCTAGTTCGGGGAAGGCTAACTATGGCTACACCTTC CSASSGKANYGYTF
TRBD1 many TRBJ1-6 TRBV12-3/TRBV12-4 TGTGCCAGCAGTACGACAGGGGGCAACTATAATTCACCCCTCCACTTT CASSTTGGNYNSPLHF
TRBD2 few TRBJ2-2 TRBV5-1 TGCGCCAGCAGGCACTTGGCGGGGGGCCAGAACACCGGGGAGCTGTTTTTT CASRHLAGGQNTGELFF
- - TRBJ2-1 TRBV12-3/TRBV12-4 TGTGCCAGCAGTTTTCCCCCGCCGGGTGAGCAGTTCTTC CASSFPPPGEQFF
TRBD1 - TRBJ1-2 TRBV20-1 TGCAGTGCTATAATAGCGGGACAGGGTTATGGCTACACCTTC CSAIIAGQGYGYTF
- - TRBJ1-2 TRBV30 TGTGCCTGGATGGCCCGACCCGGCTACACCTTC CAWMARPGYTF
TRBD2 - TRBJ2-3 TRBV7-2 TGTGCCAGCAGCGTAGAGGTCCTAGCGGGAGCCCCCACAGATACGCAGTATTTT CASSVEVLAGAPTDTQYF
TRBD1 - TRBJ1-6 TRBV6-5 TGTGCCAGCAGGCCGGGACAGTATGAGTTGGCCTATAATTCACCCCTCCACTTT CASRPGQYELAYNSPLHF
- - TRBJ2-5 TRBV9 TGTGCCAGCAGCGATGCACAAGGCGTCCAAGAGACCCAGTACTTC CASSDAQGVQETQYF
- - TRBJ1-2 TRBV12-3/TRBV12-4 TGTGCCAGCAGTTTTGGACATTCCGGCGGCTACACCTTC CASSFGHSGGYTF
- - TRBJ2-2 TRBV4-1 TGCGCCAGCAGTCAGGGACCGAACACCGGGGAGCTGTTTTTT CASSQGPNTGELFF
- - TRBJ2-6 TRBV30 TGTGCCTGGAGCCGGTCTGGGGCCAACGTCCTGACTTTC CAWSRSGANVLTF
- few TRBJ2-7 TRBV30 TGTGCCTGGAGCCAACATTACGAGCAGTACTTC CAWSQHYEQYF
- - TRBJ1-1 TRBV11-2 TGTGCCAGCAGCTTTAGTATAAACACTGAAGCTTTCTTT CASSFSINTEAFF
TRBD2 few TRBJ2-1 TRBV6-5 TGTGCCAGCAGTCTAAGGACTAGCGTGAACAATGAGCAGTTCTTC CASSLRTSVNNEQFF
- - TRBJ2-1 TRBV27 TGTGCCAGCAGTCCCGGGACTTTCGGGCCCAATGAGCAGTTCTTC CASSPGTFGPNEQFF
- many TRBJ2-1 TRBV4-1 TGCGCCAGCCAACAGGTCGGTTCCTACAATGAGCAGTTCTTC CASQQVGSYNEQFF
TRBD1 few TRBJ2-3 TRBV6-2/TRBV6-3 TGTGCCAGCAGATCCGGGACAGGTGACACAGATACGCAGTATTTT CASRSGTGDTDTQYF
- - TRBJ2-7 TRBV14 TGTGCCAGCAGCCCCAGGACAGTTTATCGTTACGAGCAGTACTTC CASSPRTVYRYEQYF
TRBD2 - TRBJ2-3 TRBV5-1 TGCGCCAGCAGCCTAGGACTAGCGGGGCCAGATACGCAGTATTTT CASSLGLAGPDTQYF
- few TRBJ2-7 TRBV11-3 TGTGCCGCAGCAGGGGTCGCCTCCTACGAGCAGTACTTC CAAAGVASYEQYF
TRBD1 - TRBJ1-1 TRBV7-9 TGTGCCAGCAGCTACCGGGACAGCGCTGAAGCTTTCTTT CASSYRDSAEAFF
- few TRBJ1-5 TRBV24-1 TGTGCCACCGCCGACCCGGGCGGTCAGCCCCAGCATTTT CATADPGGQPQHF
- - TRBJ1-2 TRBV29-1 TGCAGCGATACGACAGGCCGTGGCTACACCTTC CSDTTGRGYTF
TRBD2 few TRBJ2-3 TRBV7-9 TGTGCCAGCTTAAATCAGCGGGGGGCGGCAGATACGCAGTATTTT CASLNQRGAADTQYF
TRBD1 many TRBJ2-7 TRBV4-1 TGCGCCAGCAGCCAAGCGGGACAGGGGGCTTACGAGCAGTACTTC CASSQAGQGAYEQYF
TRBD2 - TRBJ2-7 TRBV12-3/TRBV12-4 TGTGCCAGCAGCCCGGCTTATGTAGCGGGGGACTACGAGCAGTACTTC CASSPAYVAGDYEQYF
- - TRBJ1-1 TRBV6-1 TGTGCCAGCAGTGCATCACATTGGAACACTGAAGCTTTCTTT CASSASHWNTEAFF
- - TRBJ1-1 TRBV13 TGTGCCAGCAGTATAGGAGGTACTGAAGCTTTCTTT CASSIGGTEAFF
- few TRBJ1-5 TRBV20-1 TGCAGTGCTAGAGATGGGCTAATCGATACACCTTATTACAGGGTGAAAAATCAGCCCCAGCATTTT CSARDGLIDTPYYRVKNQPQHF
- few TRBJ1-1 TRBV6-5 TGTGCCAGCAGTTCCACTTCCTGGGGGCGGAACACTGAAGCTTTCTTT CASSSTSWGRNTEAFF
- - TRBJ1-2 TRBV7-3 TGTGCCAGCAGCAGCGGGACCGCTTATGGCTACACCTTC CASSSGTAYGYTF
TRBD2 few TRBJ2-3 TRBV5-1 TGCGCCAGCAGCCCGACTAGCGGGAGCACAGATACGCAGTATTTT CASSPTSGSTDTQYF
TRBD2 many TRBJ2-1 TRBV4-3 TGCGCCAGCAGCCAAGAGGAGGGACTAGCGGGGGGGTTGTTCTTC CASSQEEGLAGGLFF
- - TRBJ2-1 TRBV7-2 TGTGCCAGCAGTTACAATGAGCAGTTCTTC CASSYNEQFF